The sequence of this T cell receptor (beta chain) was determined in a study of shared clonotypes between healthy human individuals. Profiling relied on immunoSEQ multiplex PCR, and the TCRdb table lists in-frame clones only, not all of them. The sample lists some 1,600,000 clones, 95% to 99% occurring once. The sample comprised naive CD4+ T cells sorted from blood. The subset is: CD45RA+ positively selected. This clonotype originated in a man aged 25 to 45 in good health.

The CDR3 nucleotides are TGTGCCAGCAGCCAAGTGGGACAGGGGAGGGAGCAGTACTTC. Translated, it gives CASSQVGQGREQYF. This rearrangement joins TRBV4-2 to TRBJ2-7; 10 bases match TRBD1. J was trimmed by 7 bases and V by 1 base; bases with no gene match: 4. Germline lookup yields CDR1 LGHNA and CDR2 YNFKEQ. The CDR3 totals 14 residues.